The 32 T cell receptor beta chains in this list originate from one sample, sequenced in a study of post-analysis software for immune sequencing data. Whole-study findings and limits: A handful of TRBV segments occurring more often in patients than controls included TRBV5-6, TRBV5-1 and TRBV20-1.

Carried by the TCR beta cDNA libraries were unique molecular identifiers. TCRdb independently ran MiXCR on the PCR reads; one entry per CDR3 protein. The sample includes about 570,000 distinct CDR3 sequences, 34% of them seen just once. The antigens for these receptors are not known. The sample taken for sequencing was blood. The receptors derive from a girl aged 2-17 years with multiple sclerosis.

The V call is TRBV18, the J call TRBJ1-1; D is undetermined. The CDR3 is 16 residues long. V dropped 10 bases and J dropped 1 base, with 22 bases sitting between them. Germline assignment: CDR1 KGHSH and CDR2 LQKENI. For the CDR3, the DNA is TGTGCCACCATAATGAATCCGGTTATGAGGAACACTGAAGCTTTCTTT. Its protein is CATIMNPVMRNTEAFF. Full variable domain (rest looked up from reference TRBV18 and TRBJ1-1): NAGVMQNPRHLVRRRGQEARLRCSPMKGHSHVYWYRQLPEEGLKFMVYLQKENIIDESGMPKERFSAEFPKEGPSILRIQQVVRGDSAAYFCATIMNPVMRNTEAFFGQGTRLTVV.

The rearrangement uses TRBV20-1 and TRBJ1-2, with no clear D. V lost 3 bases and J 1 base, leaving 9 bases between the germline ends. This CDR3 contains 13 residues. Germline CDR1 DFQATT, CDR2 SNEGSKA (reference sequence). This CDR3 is CSARRALNYGYTF. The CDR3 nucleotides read TGCAGTGCTAGGAGAGCCCTTAACTATGGCTACACCTTC.

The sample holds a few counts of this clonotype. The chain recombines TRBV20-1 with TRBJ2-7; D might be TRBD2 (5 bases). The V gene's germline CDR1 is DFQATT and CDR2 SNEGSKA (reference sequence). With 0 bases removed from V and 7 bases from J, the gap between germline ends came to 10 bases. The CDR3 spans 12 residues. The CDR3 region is CSAREPPGEQYF. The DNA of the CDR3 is TGCAGTGCTAGAGAACCCCCGGGGGAGCAGTACTTC.

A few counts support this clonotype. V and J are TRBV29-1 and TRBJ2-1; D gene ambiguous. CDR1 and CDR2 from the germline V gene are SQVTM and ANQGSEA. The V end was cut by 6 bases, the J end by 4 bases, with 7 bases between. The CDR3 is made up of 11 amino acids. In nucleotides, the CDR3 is TGCAGCGTACTACAGTACAATGAGCAGTTCTTC. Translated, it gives CSVLQYNEQFF.

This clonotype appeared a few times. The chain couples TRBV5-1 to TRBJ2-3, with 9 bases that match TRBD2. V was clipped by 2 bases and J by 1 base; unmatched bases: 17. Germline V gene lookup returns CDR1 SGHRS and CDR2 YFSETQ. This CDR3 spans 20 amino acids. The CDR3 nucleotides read TGCGCCAGCAGCTTCCGTGGCGGTATAGGTGCTAGCGGGGGCACAGATACGCAGTATTTT. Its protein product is CASSFRGGIGASGGTDTQYF. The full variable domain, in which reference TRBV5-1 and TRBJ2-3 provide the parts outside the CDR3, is KAGVTQTPRYLIKTRGQQVTLSCSPISGHRSVSWYQQTPGQGLQFLFEYFSETQRNKGNFPGRFSGRQFSNSRSEMNVSTLELGDSALYLCASSFRGGIGASGGTDTQYFGPGTRLTVL.

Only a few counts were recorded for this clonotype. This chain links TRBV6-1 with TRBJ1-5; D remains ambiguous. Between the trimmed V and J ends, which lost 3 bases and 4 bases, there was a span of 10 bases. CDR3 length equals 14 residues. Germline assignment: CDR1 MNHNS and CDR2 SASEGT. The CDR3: CASSDISPNQPQHF. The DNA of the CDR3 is TGTGCCAGCAGTGACATCTCTCCTAATCAGCCCCAGCATTTT.

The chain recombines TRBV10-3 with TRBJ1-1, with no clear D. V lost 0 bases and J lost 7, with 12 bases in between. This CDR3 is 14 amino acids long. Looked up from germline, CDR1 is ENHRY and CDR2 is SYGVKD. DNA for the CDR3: TGTGCCATCAGTGAGTCGGGTACAGTTCATGAAGCTTTCTTT. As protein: CAISESGTVHEAFF.

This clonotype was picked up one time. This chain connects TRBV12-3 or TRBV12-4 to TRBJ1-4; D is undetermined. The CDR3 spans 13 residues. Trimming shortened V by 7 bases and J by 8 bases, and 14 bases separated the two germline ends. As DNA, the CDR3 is TGTGCCAGCAATAAACCGGGAGTCGAAAAACTGTTTTTT. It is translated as CASNKPGVEKLFF.

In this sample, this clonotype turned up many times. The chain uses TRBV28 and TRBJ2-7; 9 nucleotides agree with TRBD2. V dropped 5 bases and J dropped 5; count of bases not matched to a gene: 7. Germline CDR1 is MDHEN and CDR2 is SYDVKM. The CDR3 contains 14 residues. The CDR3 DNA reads TGTGCCAGCAGTCTTCCGGGACTAGCCCACGAGCAGTACTTC. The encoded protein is CASSLPGLAHEQYF. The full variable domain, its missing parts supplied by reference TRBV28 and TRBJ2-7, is DVKVTQSSRYLVKRTGEKVFLECVQDMDHENMFWYRQDPGLGLRLIYFSYDVKMKEKGDIPEGYSVSREKKERFSLILESASTNQTSMYLCASSLPGLAHEQYFGPGTRLTVT.

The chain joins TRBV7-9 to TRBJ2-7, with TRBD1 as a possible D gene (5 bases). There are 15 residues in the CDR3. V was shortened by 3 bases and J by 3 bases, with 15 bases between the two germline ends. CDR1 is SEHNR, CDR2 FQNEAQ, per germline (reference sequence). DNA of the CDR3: TGTGCCAGCAGCTTGAAGCAGGGAAGTGACTACGAGCAGTACTTC. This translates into CASSLKQGSDYEQYF.

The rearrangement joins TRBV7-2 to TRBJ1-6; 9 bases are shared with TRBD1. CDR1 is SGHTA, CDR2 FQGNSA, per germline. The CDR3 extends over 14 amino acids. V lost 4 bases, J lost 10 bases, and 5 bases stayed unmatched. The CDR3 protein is CASSSGTGQSPLHF. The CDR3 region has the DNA TGTGCCAGCAGCTCAGGGACAGGGCAATCACCCCTCCACTTT.

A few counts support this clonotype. DNA for the CDR3: TGTGCCAGCAGTTTGACAGGGCCCAGCACAGATACGCAGTATTTT. Amino acid sequence: CASSLTGPSTDTQYF. The genes are TRBV28 and TRBJ2-3; 7 bases are shared with TRBD1. J gave up 0 bases and V 3 bases, and 3 bases lay outside the gene matches. Germline V gene sequence: CDR1 MDHEN, CDR2 SYDVKM. The CDR3 extends over 15 amino acids.

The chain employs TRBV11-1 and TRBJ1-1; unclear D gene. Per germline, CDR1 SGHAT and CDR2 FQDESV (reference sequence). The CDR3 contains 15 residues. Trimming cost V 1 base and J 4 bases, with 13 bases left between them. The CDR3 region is CASSLERFLSTEAFF. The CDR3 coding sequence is TGTGCCAGCAGCTTAGAAAGATTTTTGAGCACTGAAGCTTTCTTT.

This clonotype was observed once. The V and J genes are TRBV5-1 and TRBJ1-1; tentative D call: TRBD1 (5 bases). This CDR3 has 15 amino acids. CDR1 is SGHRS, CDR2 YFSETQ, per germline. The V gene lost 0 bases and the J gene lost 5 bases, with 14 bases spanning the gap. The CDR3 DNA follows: TGCGCCAGCAGCTTGGGGATAGGGGCGGAAACTGAAGCTTTCTTT. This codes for CASSLGIGAETEAFF.

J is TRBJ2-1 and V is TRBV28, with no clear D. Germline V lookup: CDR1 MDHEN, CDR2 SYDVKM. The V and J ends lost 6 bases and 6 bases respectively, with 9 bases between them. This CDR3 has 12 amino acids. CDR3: CASRSFPNEQFF. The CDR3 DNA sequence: TGTGCCAGCAGATCCTTCCCCAATGAGCAGTTCTTC.

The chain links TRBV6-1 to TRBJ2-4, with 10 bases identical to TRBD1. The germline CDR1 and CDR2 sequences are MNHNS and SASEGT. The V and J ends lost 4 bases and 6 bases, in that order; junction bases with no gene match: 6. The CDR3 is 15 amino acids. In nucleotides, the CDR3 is TGTGCCAGCAGTGCGAGAAGGGACAGGGGAAACATTCAGTACTTC. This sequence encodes CASSARRDRGNIQYF.

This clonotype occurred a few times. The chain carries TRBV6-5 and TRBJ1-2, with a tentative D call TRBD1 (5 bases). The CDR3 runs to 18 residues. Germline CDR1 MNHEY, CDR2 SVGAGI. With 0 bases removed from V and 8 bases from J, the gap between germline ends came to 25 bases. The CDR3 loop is CASSYSIGRGRLGRGYTF. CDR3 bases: TGTGCCAGCAGTTACTCGATCGGTAGGGGACGATTGGGGCGCGGCTACACCTTC.

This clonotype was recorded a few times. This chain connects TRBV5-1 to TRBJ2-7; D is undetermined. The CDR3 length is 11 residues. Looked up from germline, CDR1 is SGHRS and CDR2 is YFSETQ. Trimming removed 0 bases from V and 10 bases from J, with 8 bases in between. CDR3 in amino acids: CASSLDRVQYF. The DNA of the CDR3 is TGCGCCAGCAGCTTGGATCGGGTACAGTACTTC.

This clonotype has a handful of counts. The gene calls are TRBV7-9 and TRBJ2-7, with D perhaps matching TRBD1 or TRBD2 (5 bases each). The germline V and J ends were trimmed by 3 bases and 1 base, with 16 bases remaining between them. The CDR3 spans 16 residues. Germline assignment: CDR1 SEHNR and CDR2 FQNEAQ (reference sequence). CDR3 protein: CASSFEGWGSSYEQYF. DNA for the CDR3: TGTGCCAGCAGCTTCGAGGGTTGGGGCAGTTCCTACGAGCAGTACTTC.

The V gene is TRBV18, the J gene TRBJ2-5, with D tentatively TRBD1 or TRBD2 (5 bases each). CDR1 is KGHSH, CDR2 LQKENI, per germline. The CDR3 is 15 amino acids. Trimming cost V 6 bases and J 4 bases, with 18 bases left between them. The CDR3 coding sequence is TGTGCCAGCTCGCTGGGACCGCCCCGCGGAGAGACCCAGTACTTC. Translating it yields CASSLGPPRGETQYF.

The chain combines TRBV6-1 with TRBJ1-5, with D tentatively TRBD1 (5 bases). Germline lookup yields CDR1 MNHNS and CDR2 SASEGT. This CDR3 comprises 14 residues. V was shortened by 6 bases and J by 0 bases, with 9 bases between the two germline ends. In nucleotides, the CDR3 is TGTGCCAGCAGGGGACGGATTAGCAATCAGCCCCAGCATTTT. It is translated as CASRGRISNQPQHF.

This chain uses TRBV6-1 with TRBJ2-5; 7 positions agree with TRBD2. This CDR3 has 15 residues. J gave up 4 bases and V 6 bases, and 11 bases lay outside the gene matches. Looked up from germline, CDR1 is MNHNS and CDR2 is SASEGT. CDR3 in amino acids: CASRISGTMLETQYF. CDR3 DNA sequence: TGTGCCAGCAGGATAAGCGGGACTATGTTAGAGACCCAGTACTTC.

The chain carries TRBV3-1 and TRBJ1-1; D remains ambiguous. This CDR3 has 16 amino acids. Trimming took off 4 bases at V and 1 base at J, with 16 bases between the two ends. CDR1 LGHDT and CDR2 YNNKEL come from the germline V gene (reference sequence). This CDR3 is CASSPTRQLENTEAFF. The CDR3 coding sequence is TGTGCCAGCAGCCCCACCAGGCAATTGGAGAACACTGAAGCTTTCTTT. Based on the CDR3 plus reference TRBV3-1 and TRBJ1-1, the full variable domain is DTAVSQTPKYLVTQMGNDKSIKCEQNLGHDTMYWYKQDSKKFLKIMFSYNNKELIINETVPNRFSPKSPDKAHLNLHINSLELGDSAVYFCASSPTRQLENTEAFFGQGTRLTVV.

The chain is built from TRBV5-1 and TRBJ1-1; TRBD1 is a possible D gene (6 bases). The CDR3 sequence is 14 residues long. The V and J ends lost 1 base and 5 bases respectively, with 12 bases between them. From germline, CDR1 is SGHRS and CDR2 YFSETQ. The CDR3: CASSLTQGHTEAFF. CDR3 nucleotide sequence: TGCGCCAGCAGCTTGACGCAGGGACATACTGAAGCTTTCTTT.

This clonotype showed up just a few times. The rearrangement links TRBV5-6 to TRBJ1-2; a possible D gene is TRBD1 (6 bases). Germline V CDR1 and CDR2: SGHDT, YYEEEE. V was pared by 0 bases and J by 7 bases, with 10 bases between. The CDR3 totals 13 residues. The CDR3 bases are TGTGCCAGCAGCTTGGCACAGGGCGGTGGCTACACCTTC. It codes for CASSLAQGGGYTF.

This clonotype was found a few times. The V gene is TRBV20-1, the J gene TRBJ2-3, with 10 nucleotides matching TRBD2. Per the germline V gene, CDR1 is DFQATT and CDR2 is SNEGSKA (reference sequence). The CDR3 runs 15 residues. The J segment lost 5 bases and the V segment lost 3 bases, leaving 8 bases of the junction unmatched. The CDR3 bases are TGCAGTGCTAGGAAGGTAGCGGGGGGCAGAGATACGCAGTATTTT. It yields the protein CSARKVAGGRDTQYF.

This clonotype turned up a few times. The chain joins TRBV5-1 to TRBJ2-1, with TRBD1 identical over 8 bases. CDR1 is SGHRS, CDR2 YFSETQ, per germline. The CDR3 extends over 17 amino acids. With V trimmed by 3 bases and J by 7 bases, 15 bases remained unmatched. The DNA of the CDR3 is TGCGCCAGCAGCTCCAACACTATAGGACAGGGAACGAATGAGCAGTTCTTC. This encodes CASSSNTIGQGTNEQFF.

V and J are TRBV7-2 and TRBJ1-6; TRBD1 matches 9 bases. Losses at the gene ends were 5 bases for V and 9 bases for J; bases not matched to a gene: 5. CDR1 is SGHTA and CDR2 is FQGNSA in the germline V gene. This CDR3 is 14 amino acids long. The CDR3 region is CASSPTGGGSPLHF. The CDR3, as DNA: TGTGCCAGCAGCCCGACAGGGGGGGGTTCACCCCTCCACTTT.

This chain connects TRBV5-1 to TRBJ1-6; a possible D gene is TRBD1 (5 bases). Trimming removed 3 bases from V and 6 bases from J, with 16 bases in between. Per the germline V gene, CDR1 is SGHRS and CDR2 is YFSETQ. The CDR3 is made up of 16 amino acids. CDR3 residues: CASSSGVPIANSPLHF. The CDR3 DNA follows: TGCGCCAGCAGCTCGGGGGTCCCTATTGCTAATTCACCCCTCCACTTT.

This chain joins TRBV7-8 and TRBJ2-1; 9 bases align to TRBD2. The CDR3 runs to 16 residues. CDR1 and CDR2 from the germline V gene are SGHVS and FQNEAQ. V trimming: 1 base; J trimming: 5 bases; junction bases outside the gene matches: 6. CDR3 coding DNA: TGTGCCAGCAGCTTAGGGGTAGCGGGGGAGGACAATGAGCAGTTCTTC. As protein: CASSLGVAGEDNEQFF.

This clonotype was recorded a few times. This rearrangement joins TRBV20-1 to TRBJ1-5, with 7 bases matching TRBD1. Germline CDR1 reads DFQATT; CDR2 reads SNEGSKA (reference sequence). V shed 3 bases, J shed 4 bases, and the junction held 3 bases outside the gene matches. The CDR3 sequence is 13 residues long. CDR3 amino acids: CSASEGANQPQHF. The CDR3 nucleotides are TGCAGTGCTAGTGAGGGGGCTAATCAGCCCCAGCATTTT.

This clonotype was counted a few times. CDR3 sequence: CSARAPGEQYF. The CDR3 nucleotides are TGCAGTGCTAGAGCCCCGGGGGAGCAGTACTTC. V usage is TRBV20-1 and J usage is TRBJ2-7, with D perhaps matching TRBD2 (5 bases). V gave up 1 base and J gave up 7 bases, with 8 bases separating them. The CDR3 covers 11 residues. The germline V gene encodes CDR1 DFQATT and CDR2 SNEGSKA (reference sequence).